The T cell receptor (beta chain) under discussion was sequenced for a study of blood T cell repertoires in COVID-19. V was shortened by 6 bases and J by 0 bases, with 11 bases between the two germline ends. CDR1 and CDR2 (germline): SQVTM, ANQGSEA. The CDR3 spans 13 residues. Clones were read by immunoSEQ multiplex PCR, and TCRdb kept only the in-frame ones, dropping some. The sample lists a few hundred thousand clones, about 70% seen once, with more than 2.5% in the top ten. The V call is TRBV29-1, the J call TRBJ1-1; tentatively, D is TRBD1 (6 bases). Sequencing used peripheral blood. The source of this sequence is a woman of 80 years or more with acute or convalescent COVID-19. DNA for the CDR3: TGCAGCGTATTGGACAGTATGAACACTGAAGCTTTCTTT. This encodes CSVLDSMNTEAFF.